This T cell receptor (beta chain) was sequenced for a study of blood T cell repertoires in COVID-19. Study-level information: The samples span acute and convalescent COVID-19 from the United States, Italy and Spain. T cells, B-cell-depleted T cells, or PBMCs supplied cDNA or gDNA.

The V gene's germline CDR1 is KGHSH and CDR2 LQKENI. After removal of 3 bases from V and 2 bases from J, the junction contained 6 bases not matched to a gene. This CDR3 has 16 residues. Source study methods: Counts of nucleated cells, estimated from reference gene primer amplification, were obtained. Generated by immunoSEQ multiplex PCR, the TCRdb table keeps only in-frame clones and is missing some. V, J and clone size reflect that table, while D and trimming were determined from the DNA. Among 220,000 or so clones, around four fifths were seen once, and the ten largest hold more than 4.5%. The sequenced sample consisted of peripheral blood. The receptor's source is a woman aged 55-70 years who had recovered from COVID-19. The genes are TRBV18 and TRBJ1-5; TRBD1 aligns across 8 bases. CDR3 sequence (DNA): TGTGCCAGCTCACCTACCGCAGGGGGCGGCAATCAGCCCCAGCATTTT. Translation: CASSPTAGGGNQPQHF.